The 13 T cell receptor beta chains presented below share a single source sample, sequenced in a study of brain metastases from non-small cell lung cancer. Here immunoSEQ multiplex PCR was the method, and the copy in TCRdb shows in-frame clones only, minus some. Of approximately 2,500 clones listed, about 84% are singletons. Sequenced sample: tissue from a brain metastasis. The source is a donor aged 40 or older with non-small cell lung cancer.

The chain joins TRBV19 to TRBJ2-7, with a possible D match to TRBD1 (5 bases). The germline CDR1 and CDR2 sequences are LNHDA and SQIVND (reference sequence). V gave up 7 bases and J gave up 3 bases, with 10 bases separating them. The length of the CDR3 is 12 residues. CDR3 residues: CASKNRNYEQYF. In nucleotides, the CDR3 is TGTGCCAGTAAGAACAGGAACTACGAGCAGTACTTC.

The CDR3: CASSTTGQNQQYF. CDR3 bases: TGTGCCAGCAGCACCACAGGACAGAATCAGCAGTACTTC. The chain links TRBV7-2 to TRBJ2-7; the D gene is possibly TRBD1 (6 bases). This CDR3 is built from 13 residues. CDR1 is SGHTA and CDR2 is FQGNSA in the germline V gene. V was cut by 5 bases and J by 8 bases, with 16 bases left in between.

The CDR3 bases are TGTGCCAGCAGTTCAAGGGAGAAAGAGACCCAGTACTTC. Translation gives CASSSREKETQYF. The J gene is TRBJ2-5, the V gene TRBV2, with D tentatively TRBD2 (5 bases). The germline V gene has CDR1 SNHLY and CDR2 FYNNEI. The V and J ends lost 5 bases and 3 bases respectively, with 10 bases between them. The CDR3 runs to 13 residues.

The chain carries TRBV19 and TRBJ2-5, with 7 nucleotides matching TRBD2. The CDR3 extends over 15 amino acids. V lost 5 bases to trimming and J lost 1 base; unmatched junction nucleotides: 7. Germline V CDR1 and CDR2: LNHDA, SQIVND (reference sequence). The CDR3 DNA is TGTGCCAGTAGTTTTATGCTAGCGGCCCAAGAGACCCAGTACTTC. This gives the protein CASSFMLAAQETQYF.

This rearrangement joins TRBV7-9 to TRBJ2-5; 10 nucleotides agree with TRBD2. J lost 4 bases, V lost 3 bases, and 5 bases had no gene match. This CDR3 has 15 amino acids. CDR1 and CDR2 (germline): SEHNR, FQNEAQ (reference sequence). The CDR3 nucleotides read TGTGCCAGCAGCTTCTTCTTAGCGGGGGGAGAGACCCAGTACTTC. Its translation: CASSFFLAGGETQYF.

The rearrangement links TRBV15 to TRBJ2-1; TRBD2 agrees at 14 bases. Germline V gene sequence: CDR1 LNHNV, CDR2 YYDKDF (reference sequence). This CDR3 has 22 residues. The V gene end was trimmed by 1 base and the J gene end by 1 base; junction bases not matched to a gene: 15. The CDR3 sequence is CATSRVIRGRLAGGPSYNEQFF. CDR3 sequence (DNA): TGTGCCACCAGCAGAGTTATAAGAGGCAGACTAGCGGGGGGGCCATCCTACAATGAGCAGTTCTTC.

The V gene is TRBV24-1, the J gene TRBJ2-1; no clear D. Trimming took 9 bases from V and 7 from J, leaving 12 bases between them. Germline V lookup: CDR1 KGHDR, CDR2 SFDVKD. The CDR3 covers 12 residues. In DNA form, the CDR3 reads TGTGCCACCGGTGGGATAGGGAATGAGCAGTTCTTC. Its translation is CATGGIGNEQFF.

The chain employs TRBV10-3 and TRBJ2-6; D gene ambiguous. The germline V gene encodes CDR1 ENHRY and CDR2 SYGVKD. The V end lost 5 bases, the J end lost 3 bases, and 5 bases lay between the germline ends. The CDR3 is made up of 13 amino acids. The CDR3 is CAISTDGANVLTF. CDR3 nucleotide sequence: TGTGCCATCAGTACCGATGGGGCCAACGTCCTGACTTTC.

The CDR3 DNA follows: TGTGCCAGCAGTTTTCTGGCAATCAGTGGCTACACCTTC. Protein: CASSFLAISGYTF. V is TRBV12-3 or TRBV12-4 and J is TRBJ1-2, with D uncertain. There are 13 residues in the CDR3. The ends were cut back, 3 bases at V and 7 bases at J, with 12 bases in the middle.

This rearrangement joins TRBV7-9 to TRBJ1-1, with TRBD1 matching over 8 bases. Trimming cost V 5 bases and J 7 bases; bases outside gene matches: 12. Germline assignment: CDR1 SEHNR and CDR2 FQNEAQ (reference sequence). The CDR3 has 15 residues. The DNA of the CDR3 is TGTGCCAGCAGCGCCGCACCAGGGGGCAGGGTTGAAGCTTTCTTT. Amino acid sequence: CASSAAPGGRVEAFF.

This chain uses TRBV10-3 with TRBJ1-1; tentative D call: TRBD1 (5 bases). CDR3 length equals 15 residues. The germline V and J ends were trimmed by 6 bases and 0 bases, with 14 bases remaining between them. Germline values: CDR1 ENHRY, CDR2 SYGVKD. The CDR3 DNA reads as TGTGCCATCAGAGGGAACGGGGGGTTGAACACTGAAGCTTTCTTT. This translates into CAIRGNGGLNTEAFF.

The chain carries TRBV9 and TRBJ2-7; D gene unclear. CDR3 length: 12 amino acids. Germline lookup yields CDR1 SGDLS and CDR2 YYNGEE. V dropped 0 bases and J dropped 3 bases, with 4 bases sitting between them. The CDR3 sequence: CASSVADYEQYF. CDR3 nucleotides: TGTGCCAGCAGCGTAGCAGACTACGAGCAGTACTTC.

This chain links TRBV5-1 with TRBJ1-2, with 7 bases matching TRBD1. V lost 0 bases and J lost 6; bases outside the gene matches: 2. From germline, CDR1 is SGHRS and CDR2 YFSETQ. This CDR3 comprises 13 residues. The CDR3 coding sequence is TGCGCCAGCAGCTTGGTTGGGACAGATGGCTACACCTTC. Translated, it gives CASSLVGTDGYTF.